The rows below give T cell receptor beta chains drawn from one sample of a study of blood T cells in healthy people across ages. Via MiXCR, TCRdb re-called the 5' RACE reads, giving one row per CDR3 protein. Among 1.5 million to 2 million distinct CDR3 sequences listed, approximately 30% were seen once. The specimen was blood. The receptors come from a woman aged 25 to 39 in good health. Both conserved end residues are part of each CDR3. The order of the fields is D gene, clone size, J gene, V gene, CDR3 protein, CDR3 DNA. A D gene is named only where the DNA matches it firmly. The size field is filled for only some rows; it gives once, few, many or a size class.

TRBD1	NA	TRBJ1-1	TRBV11-2	CASSSHGTEGNTEAFF	TGTGCCAGCAGTTCACATGGGACAGAAGGAAACACTGAAGCTTTCTTT
TRBD1	few	TRBJ1-4	TRBV6-5	CASTPTGGGEKLFF	TGTGCCAGCACCCCTACAGGGGGTGGTGAAAAACTGTTTTTT
NA	NA	TRBJ1-4	TRBV12-3/TRBV12-4	CASSFRDTGKLFF	TGTGCCAGCAGTTTCCGGGACACGGGAAAACTGTTTTTT
NA	few	TRBJ1-1	TRBV9	CASSVLGEDTEAFF	TGTGCCAGCAGCGTACTAGGGGAGGACACTGAAGCTTTCTTT
TRBD2	few	TRBJ2-1	TRBV12-3/TRBV12-4	CASTKGLAGDSEQFF	TGTGCCAGCACCAAGGGACTAGCGGGAGATAGTGAGCAGTTCTTC
TRBD1	NA	TRBJ2-5	TRBV15	CATKGTGPRETQYF	TGTGCCACCAAGGGGACAGGACCCAGGGAGACCCAGTACTTC
TRBD1	few	TRBJ1-5	TRBV7-2	CASSSKQGKPQHF	TGTGCCAGCAGCTCCAAACAGGGGAAGCCCCAGCATTTT
NA	many	TRBJ2-4	TRBV11-2	CASSLSSLAKNIQYF	TGTGCCAGCAGCCTCTCCTCTCTAGCCAAAAACATTCAGTACTTC
TRBD2	NA	TRBJ2-1	TRBV14	CASSQLAGGPSNEQFF	TGTGCCAGCAGCCAACTAGCGGGAGGGCCGTCCAATGAGCAGTTCTTC
TRBD1	NA	TRBJ1-1	TRBV12-3/TRBV12-4	CASSKNRGKSTEAFF	TGTGCCAGCAGCAAAAACAGGGGAAAGAGCACTGAAGCTTTCTTT
NA	NA	TRBJ2-3	TRBV24-1	CATSDTGMVLGTDTQYF	TGTGCCACCAGTGATACGGGAATGGTCCTCGGCACAGATACGCAGTATTTT
NA	NA	TRBJ2-5	TRBV12-3/TRBV12-4	CASSPRARYEQYF	TGTGCCAGCAGCCCCAGGGCTCGGTATGAGCAGTACTTC
TRBD1	NA	TRBJ1-1	TRBV5-1	CASSLVTGTGSYEAFF	TGCGCCAGCAGCTTGGTGACCGGGACAGGGTCTTATGAAGCTTTCTTT
TRBD2	many	TRBJ2-4	TRBV20-1	CSASPTSGGGIQYF	TGCAGTGCTAGCCCAACTAGCGGGGGGGGCATTCAGTACTTC
NA	few	TRBJ1-2	TRBV6-5	CASSFPLGQGIYGYTF	TGTGCCAGCAGTTTTCCCCTTGGGCAGGGGATCTATGGCTACACCTTC
TRBD2	NA	TRBJ2-1	TRBV5-1	CASSPQNSGGLRYNEQFF	TGCGCCAGCAGTCCTCAAAATAGCGGGGGCCTCAGGTACAATGAGCAGTTCTTC
NA	NA	TRBJ2-7	TRBV5-5	CASTVTSTYEQYF	TGTGCCAGCACCGTCACTAGCACCTACGAGCAGTACTTC
NA	many	TRBJ2-3	TRBV6-5	CASSSTAADTQYF	TGTGCCAGCAGTTCCACTGCCGCAGATACGCAGTATTTT
NA	NA	TRBJ2-5	TRBV4-3	CASSQELAQSQETQYF	TGCGCCAGCAGCCAAGAATTGGCCCAGAGTCAAGAGACCCAGTACTTC
TRBD2	many	TRBJ2-7	TRBV5-5	CASSLVAGGNEQYF	TGTGCCAGCAGCTTGGTAGCGGGGGGGAATGAGCAGTACTTC
TRBD2	NA	TRBJ2-1	TRBV4-3	CASSQTSGRDYEQFF	TGCGCCAGCAGCCAGACTAGCGGGAGGGACTATGAGCAGTTCTTC
TRBD2	few	TRBJ2-3	TRBV6-2/TRBV6-3	CASSYSVSGDRDRYTQYF	TGTGCCAGCAGTTATTCTGTAAGCGGGGACCGGGACCGCTATACGCAGTATTTT
TRBD1	many	TRBJ2-7	TRBV5-1	CASSPDRGRSYEQYF	TGTGCCAGCAGTCCTGACAGGGGAAGGTCCTACGAGCAGTACTTC
TRBD1	NA	TRBJ2-1	TRBV3-1	CASRRTGRANEQFF	TGTGCCAGCAGGCGGACAGGGCGGGCGAATGAGCAGTTCTTC
NA	many	TRBJ2-7	TRBV7-6	CASSSGLEQYF	TGTGCCAGCAGCAGTGGTCTCGAGCAGTACTTC
NA	NA	TRBJ2-7	TRBV4-2	CASSQEQHYEQYF	TGTGCCAGCAGCCAAGAACAGCACTACGAGCAGTACTTC
NA	few	TRBJ2-3	TRBV7-6	CASSLAPSSGDTQYF	TGTGCCAGCAGCTTAGCGCCTAGCTCGGGAGATACGCAGTATTTT
TRBD1	NA	TRBJ2-3	TRBV11-3	CASSVGSGTGRADTQYF	TGTGCCAGTAGCGTAGGATCCGGGACAGGGCGGGCAGATACGCAGTATTTT
NA	NA	TRBJ2-5	TRBV5-1	CASSLSPQDFQETQYF	TGCGCCAGCAGCTTGTCTCCCCAGGACTTCCAAGAGACCCAGTACTTC
NA	few	TRBJ2-7	TRBV7-2	CANSFGRYYEQYF	TGTGCCAACAGCTTCGGACGGTACTACGAGCAGTACTTC
NA	NA	TRBJ2-7	TRBV14	CASSQASEGQYEQYF	TGTGCCAGCAGCCAAGCGTCAGAGGGCCAGTACGAGCAGTACTTC
NA	once	TRBJ2-2	TRBV5-6	CASSLLPGEDTGELFF	TGTGCCAGCAGCTTGTTGCCGGGAGAGGACACCGGGGAGCTGTTTTTT
NA	NA	TRBJ2-1	TRBV27	CASSFKAVSYNEQFF	TGTGCCAGCAGTTTTAAGGCAGTCTCCTACAATGAGCAGTTCTTC
NA	NA	TRBJ2-3	TRBV3-1	CASSAGDPADTQYF	TGTGCCAGCAGCGCCGGCGACCCAGCGGATACGCAGTATTTT
NA	NA	TRBJ2-1	TRBV11-2	CASSLGGGPSYEQFF	TGTGCCAGCAGCTTGGGGGGGGGGCCATCATATGAGCAGTTCTTC
TRBD2	NA	TRBJ2-7	TRBV20-1	CSARRREVLGEQYF	TGCAGTGCTAGACGGCGGGAGGTCCTAGGCGAGCAGTACTTC
NA	few	TRBJ2-7	TRBV20-1	CSARNPGPREEQYF	TGCAGTGCTAGAAATCCGGGACCCAGGGAGGAGCAGTACTTC
NA	NA	TRBJ1-5	TRBV12-3/TRBV12-4	CASSSYPSPGDNQPQHF	TGTGCCAGCAGTTCGTACCCGTCCCCAGGTGACAATCAGCCCCAGCATTTT
NA	few	TRBJ2-3	TRBV3-1	CASSRAQARGSTTDTQYF	TGTGCCAGCAGCCGCGCACAAGCCCGAGGCTCGACCACAGATACGCAGTATTTT
NA	many	TRBJ1-2	TRBV20-1	CSARDQPGIKGYTF	TGCAGTGCTAGAGATCAGCCAGGGATAAAGGGCTACACCTTC
TRBD1	many	TRBJ2-7	TRBV27	CASSFVQGKDEQYF	TGTGCCAGCAGTTTCGTACAGGGGAAGGACGAGCAGTACTTC
NA	few	TRBJ2-4	TRBV3-1	CASSQRGAKNIQYF	TGTGCCAGCAGCCAGCGGGGAGCCAAAAACATTCAGTACTTC